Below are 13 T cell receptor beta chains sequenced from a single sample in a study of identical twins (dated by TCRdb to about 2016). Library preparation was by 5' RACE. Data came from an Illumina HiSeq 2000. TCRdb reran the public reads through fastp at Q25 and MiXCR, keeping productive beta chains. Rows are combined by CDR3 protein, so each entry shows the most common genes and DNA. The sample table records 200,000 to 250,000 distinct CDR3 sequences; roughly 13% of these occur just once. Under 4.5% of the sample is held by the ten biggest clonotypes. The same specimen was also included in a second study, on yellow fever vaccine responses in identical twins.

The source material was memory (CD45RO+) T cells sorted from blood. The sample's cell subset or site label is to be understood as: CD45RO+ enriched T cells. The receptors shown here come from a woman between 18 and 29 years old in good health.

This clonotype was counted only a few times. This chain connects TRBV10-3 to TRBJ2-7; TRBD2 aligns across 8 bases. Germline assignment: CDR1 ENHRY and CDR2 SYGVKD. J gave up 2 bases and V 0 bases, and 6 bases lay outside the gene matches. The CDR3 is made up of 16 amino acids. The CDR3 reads CAISESRLAPAYEQYF. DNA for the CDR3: TGTGCCATCAGTGAGTCGAGACTAGCGCCAGCCTACGAGCAGTACTTC.

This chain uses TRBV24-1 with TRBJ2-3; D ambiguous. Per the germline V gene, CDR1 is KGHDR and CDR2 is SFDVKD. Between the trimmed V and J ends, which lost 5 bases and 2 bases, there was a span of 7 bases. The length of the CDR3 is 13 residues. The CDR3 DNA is TGTGCCACCAGTGTGGGTGACACAGATACGCAGTATTTT. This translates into CATSVGDTDTQYF.

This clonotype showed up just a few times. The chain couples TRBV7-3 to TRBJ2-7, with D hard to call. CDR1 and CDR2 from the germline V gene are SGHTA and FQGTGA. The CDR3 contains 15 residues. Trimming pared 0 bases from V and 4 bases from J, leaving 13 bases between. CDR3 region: CASSLTTAAPYEQYF. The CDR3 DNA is TGTGCCAGCAGCTTAACAACGGCAGCCCCTTACGAGCAGTACTTC.

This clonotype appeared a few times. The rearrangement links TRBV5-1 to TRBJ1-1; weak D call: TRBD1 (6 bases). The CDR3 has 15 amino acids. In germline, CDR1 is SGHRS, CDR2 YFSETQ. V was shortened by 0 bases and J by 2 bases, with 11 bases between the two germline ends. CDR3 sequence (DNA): TGCGCCAGCAGCTTGGTACAGGGAGCTAACACTGAAGCTTTCTTT. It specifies CASSLVQGANTEAFF.

The DNA of the CDR3 is TGTGCCAGCAGTTTAGAGACTAGCGGGAAGCGCACAGATACGCAGTATTTT. This gives the protein CASSLETSGKRTDTQYF. The chain links TRBV27 to TRBJ2-3; 11 bases map to TRBD2. V shed 2 bases and J 1 base; nucleotides not matched to a gene: 5. Germline CDR1 and CDR2: MNHEY and SMNVEV (reference sequence). The CDR3 covers 17 residues.

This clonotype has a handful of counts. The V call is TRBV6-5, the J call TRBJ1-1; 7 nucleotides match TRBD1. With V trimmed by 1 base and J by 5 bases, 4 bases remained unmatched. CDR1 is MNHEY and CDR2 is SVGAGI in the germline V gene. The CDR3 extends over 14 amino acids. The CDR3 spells CASSYWTQGTEAFF. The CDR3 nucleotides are TGTGCCAGCAGTTACTGGACACAGGGGACTGAAGCTTTCTTT.

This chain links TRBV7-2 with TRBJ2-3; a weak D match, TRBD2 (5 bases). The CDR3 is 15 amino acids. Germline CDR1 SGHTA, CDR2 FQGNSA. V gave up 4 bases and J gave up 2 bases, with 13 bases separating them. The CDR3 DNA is TGTGCCAGCAGCTCGGACTCTCGACCCACAGATACGCAGTATTTT. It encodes CASSSDSRPTDTQYF.

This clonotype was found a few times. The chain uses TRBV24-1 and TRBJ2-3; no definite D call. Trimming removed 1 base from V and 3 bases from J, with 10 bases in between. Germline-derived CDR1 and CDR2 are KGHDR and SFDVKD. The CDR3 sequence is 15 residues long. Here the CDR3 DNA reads TGTGCCACCAGTGATTTCAACGGTGGGACAGATACGCAGTATTTT. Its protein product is CATSDFNGGTDTQYF.

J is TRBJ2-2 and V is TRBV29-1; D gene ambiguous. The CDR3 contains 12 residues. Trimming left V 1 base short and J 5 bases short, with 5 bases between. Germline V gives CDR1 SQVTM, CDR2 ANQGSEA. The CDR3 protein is CSVEGSTGELFF. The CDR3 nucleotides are TGCAGCGTTGAAGGGAGTACCGGGGAGCTGTTTTTT.

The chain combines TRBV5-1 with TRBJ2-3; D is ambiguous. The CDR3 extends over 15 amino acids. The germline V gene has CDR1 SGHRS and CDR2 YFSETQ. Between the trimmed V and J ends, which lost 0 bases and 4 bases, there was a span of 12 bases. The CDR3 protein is CASSLGLVGADTQYF. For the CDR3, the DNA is TGCGCCAGCAGCTTGGGGCTAGTGGGCGCAGATACGCAGTATTTT. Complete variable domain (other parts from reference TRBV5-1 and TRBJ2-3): KAGVTQTPRYLIKTRGQQVTLSCSPISGHRSVSWYQQTPGQGLQFLFEYFSETQRNKGNFPGRFSGRQFSNSRSEMNVSTLELGDSALYLCASSLGLVGADTQYFGPGTRLTVL.

CDR3 residues: CSARDGNKPQHF. The CDR3 DNA is TGCAGTGCTAGAGACGGTAATAAACCCCAGCATTTT. This chain joins TRBV20-1 and TRBJ1-5; D is ambiguous. CDR1 is DFQATT and CDR2 is SNEGSKA in the germline V gene (reference sequence). The CDR3 consists of 12 residues. With 0 bases removed from V and 10 bases from J, the gap between germline ends came to 10 bases.

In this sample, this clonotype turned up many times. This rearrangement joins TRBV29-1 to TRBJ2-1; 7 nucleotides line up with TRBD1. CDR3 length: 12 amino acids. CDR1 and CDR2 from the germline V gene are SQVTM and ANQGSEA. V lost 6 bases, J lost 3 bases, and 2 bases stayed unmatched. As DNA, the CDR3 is TGCAGCGTCCGGACAGGCTACAATGAGCAGTTCTTC. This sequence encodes CSVRTGYNEQFF.

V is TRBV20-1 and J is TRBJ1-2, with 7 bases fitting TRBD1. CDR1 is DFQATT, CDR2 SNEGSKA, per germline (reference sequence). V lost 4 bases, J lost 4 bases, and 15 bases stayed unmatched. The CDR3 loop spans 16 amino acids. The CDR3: CSAIAANRGNSYGYTF. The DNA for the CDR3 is TGCAGTGCTATTGCTGCTAACAGGGGCAACTCCTATGGCTACACCTTC.